This paragraph covers one TCR beta chain sequence. The antigen is undetermined. The template for TCR beta VDJ and CDR3 sequence profiling was genomic DNA. TCRdb processed the reads anew with MiXCR; each CDR3 protein has one entry. Among roughly 260,000 distinct CDR3 sequences, 45% to 50% were seen once, and the ten largest hold less than 9%. The authors sequenced patients whose flow cytometry had shown CD8+CD57+ cell expansion. The patients all had a severe acquired aplastic anemia diagnosis. The data were obtained in a study of CD8+CD57+ T cells in acquired aplastic anemia. Overall study: Recorded DNA amounts for sorted CD4+ and CD8+ cells had an average of roughly 3.4 ug. Overall study findings and caveats: Roughly 31 CD8+ CDR3 sequences occurred in both the patients and the controls.

The germline V gene has CDR1 SEHNR and CDR2 FQNEAQ (reference sequence). Trimming pared 5 bases from V and 0 bases from J, leaving 10 bases between. The CDR3 consists of 14 residues. J is TRBJ2-5 and V is TRBV7-9; no clear D gene. The source is a human donor with aplastic anemia. Sequencing was carried out using sorted CD4+, CD8+, or CD8+CD57+ T cells (not recorded which) from PBMCs. CDR3 DNA sequence: TGTGCCAGCAGCCTCGACCTGTACCAAGAGACCCAGTACTTC. Translated: CASSLDLYQETQYF. The full variable domain, completed using reference TRBV7-9 and TRBJ2-5, is DTGVSQNPRHKITKRGQNVTFRCDPISEHNRLYWYRQTLGQGPEFLTYFQNEAQLEKSRLLSDRFSAERPKGSFSTLEIQRTEQGDSAMYLCASSLDLYQETQYFGPGTRLLVL.